These T cell receptor beta chains were read from a single sample in a study of CD4 T cells in lung cancer. Sequencing was performed with immunoSEQ multiplex PCR; in TCRdb, only in-frame clones are kept and a portion is missing. The table has roughly 5,200 clones, 70% to 85% seen once. The specimen was lung tumor tissue. Every receptor here comes from a man aged 55 to 70 with non-small cell lung cancer. The CDR3 runs from the conserved cysteine through the conserved F or W. Fields, in order: D gene, J gene, clone size, V gene, CDR3 DNA, CDR3 protein. D genes are given only for firm matches. Clone size is stated in some rows and not others, as once, few, many or a class when expanded.

d_gene: TRBD2
j_gene: TRBJ2-3
abundance: .
v_gene: TRBV11-2
CDR3nt: TGTGCCAGCAGCTTAATTGGGACTAGCGGGGCAGATACGCAGTATTTT
CDR3aa: CASSLIGTSGADTQYF

d_gene: TRBD1
j_gene: TRBJ1-3
abundance: .
v_gene: TRBV27
CDR3nt: TGTGCCAGCAGGCCATCGACAGGGGGAAACACCATATATTTT
CDR3aa: CASRPSTGGNTIYF

d_gene: TRBD2
j_gene: TRBJ2-1
abundance: .
v_gene: TRBV5-1
CDR3nt: TGCGCCAGCAGCTTGGCCGGGGGACTAGCGGCCATCAGCTCCTACAATGAGCAGTTCTTC
CDR3aa: CASSLAGGLAAISSYNEQFF

d_gene: .
j_gene: TRBJ1-2
abundance: few
v_gene: TRBV5-6
CDR3nt: TGTGCCAGCAGCTTGGTGACAGGAGGAGGCTACACCTTC
CDR3aa: CASSLVTGGGYTF

d_gene: TRBD1
j_gene: TRBJ1-1
abundance: .
v_gene: TRBV5-1
CDR3nt: TGCGCCAGCAGCTTACTACAGGGGGCGAGAACTGAAGCTTTCTTT
CDR3aa: CASSLLQGARTEAFF

d_gene: TRBD2
j_gene: TRBJ2-2
abundance: .
v_gene: TRBV28
CDR3nt: TGTGCCAGCAGTCCTAGCGGGAGAGCAACCGGGGAGCTGTTTTTT
CDR3aa: CASSPSGRATGELFF

d_gene: TRBD1
j_gene: TRBJ2-1
abundance: .
v_gene: TRBV5-6
CDR3nt: TGTGCCAGCAGCTATCCGACAGGGGGCGCTGGGAATGAGCAGTTCTTC
CDR3aa: CASSYPTGGAGNEQFF

d_gene: .
j_gene: TRBJ2-1
abundance: .
v_gene: TRBV28
CDR3nt: TGTGCCAGCAGTCCCCTAATTAGGCTAGAGCAAAATGAGCAGTTCTTC
CDR3aa: CASSPLIRLEQNEQFF

d_gene: .
j_gene: TRBJ2-2
abundance: .
v_gene: TRBV18
CDR3nt: TGTGCCAGCTCACCTAGGTTCACGGGAGATAACGGGGAGCTGTTTTTT
CDR3aa: CASSPRFTGDNGELFF

d_gene: .
j_gene: TRBJ2-2
abundance: .
v_gene: TRBV12-5
CDR3nt: TGTGCTAGTGGTTTGGCTATACAGGGAAACCCGAACACCGGGGAGCTGTTTTTT
CDR3aa: CASGLAIQGNPNTGELFF

d_gene: .
j_gene: TRBJ2-3
abundance: .
v_gene: TRBV14
CDR3nt: TGTGCCAGCAGCCAAGGATCCTCGATAGCCACAGATACGCAGTATTTT
CDR3aa: CASSQGSSIATDTQYF

d_gene: TRBD2
j_gene: TRBJ2-5
abundance: .
v_gene: TRBV5-4
CDR3nt: TGTGCCAGCAGCTTGACCGGACTAGCGTTACAAATCTGGGAGACCCAGTACTTC
CDR3aa: CASSLTGLALQIWETQYF

d_gene: .
j_gene: TRBJ2-7
abundance: .
v_gene: TRBV28
CDR3nt: TGTGCCAGCAGGCCTCGCCAGAAAGCCTACGAGCAGTACTTC
CDR3aa: CASRPRQKAYEQYF

d_gene: TRBD2
j_gene: TRBJ2-1
abundance: .
v_gene: TRBV19
CDR3nt: TGTGCCACAAATTTAGCGGGAAACAGTGAGCAGTTCTTC
CDR3aa: CATNLAGNSEQFF

d_gene: .
j_gene: TRBJ2-3
abundance: .
v_gene: TRBV30
CDR3nt: TGTGCCTGGAGTGAGGGAGGCCTTTTGAATACGCAGTATTTT
CDR3aa: CAWSEGGLLNTQYF

d_gene: TRBD2
j_gene: TRBJ2-1
abundance: .
v_gene: TRBV29-1
CDR3nt: TGCAGCGTTAAGGCTAGCGGGAGTAGGTCCTACAATGAGCAGTTCTTC
CDR3aa: CSVKASGSRSYNEQFF

d_gene: TRBD1
j_gene: TRBJ2-1
abundance: .
v_gene: TRBV15
CDR3nt: TGTGCCACCAGCAGAACTGAGGCGGAGTTACAGGGGGCGCATGAGCAGTTCTTC
CDR3aa: CATSRTEAELQGAHEQFF

d_gene: TRBD1
j_gene: TRBJ1-2
abundance: few
v_gene: TRBV7-2
CDR3nt: TGTGCCAGCAGCTACCGGGACAGGGCTAACTATGGCTACACCTTC
CDR3aa: CASSYRDRANYGYTF

d_gene: TRBD1
j_gene: TRBJ1-2
abundance: .
v_gene: TRBV11-2
CDR3nt: TGTGCCAGCAGCTTAGGACCGGGACAGGGTTATGGCTACACCTTC
CDR3aa: CASSLGPGQGYGYTF

d_gene: TRBD1
j_gene: TRBJ1-2
abundance: .
v_gene: TRBV6-1
CDR3nt: TGTGCCAGCAGTGAAGCCCTGACAGGGAGGAATGGCTACACCTTC
CDR3aa: CASSEALTGRNGYTF

d_gene: TRBD2
j_gene: TRBJ2-1
abundance: .
v_gene: TRBV6-1
CDR3nt: TGTGCCAGCAGTGTCCCCCACCCTAGCGGGTCCGAAGTCGATGAGCAGTTCTTC
CDR3aa: CASSVPHPSGSEVDEQFF

d_gene: .
j_gene: TRBJ2-1
abundance: .
v_gene: TRBV5-1
CDR3nt: TGCGCCAGCAGCGGACTGGGTATGGAGGGTGAGCAGTTCTTC
CDR3aa: CASSGLGMEGEQFF

d_gene: .
j_gene: TRBJ1-1
abundance: .
v_gene: TRBV6-5
CDR3nt: TGTGCCAGCAGTTCAGACACGGGAACTGAAGCTTTCTTT
CDR3aa: CASSSDTGTEAFF